The 8 T cell receptor beta chains below were found in one sample sequenced in a study of T cell repertoires in ileal Crohn's disease (dated by TCRdb to the late 2010s). Receptor amplification or capture employed the immunoSEQ multiplex PCR assay. As stored in TCRdb, this immuneACCESS dataset retains in-frame rearrangements with V and J assigned. A fraction of the clones does not appear; measured against another copy, unresolved V genes explain less than half of the discrepancy, and the remainder lacks a known reason. The sample table contains about 6,600 clones; only one count was recorded for about 78% of them. Of the sample, 8% to 10% is held by the ten largest clones. The sample was ileal tissue. Source of these receptors: an adult with Crohn's disease.

The chain links TRBV6-6 to TRBJ2-3; maybe TRBD2 (6 bases). The V gene's germline CDR1 is MNHNY and CDR2 SVGAGI (reference sequence). Trimming took off 7 bases at V and 1 base at J, with 15 bases between the two ends. CDR3 length: 15 residues. CDR3 bases: TGTGCCAGCACGGGGAGGCAGGAGCGCACAGATACGCAGTATTTT. Encoded protein: CASTGRQERTDTQYF.

This clone turned up a few times. The chain employs TRBV9 and TRBJ1-2; D unclear. Germline CDR1 reads SGDLS; CDR2 reads YYNGEE. V was cut by 0 bases and J by 7 bases, with 10 bases left in between. The CDR3 has 13 amino acids. The DNA for the CDR3 is TGTGCCAGCAGCGTAGTCCTAGGCAGTGGCTACACCTTC. Protein sequence: CASSVVLGSGYTF.

The gene calls are TRBV28 and TRBJ1-5; D is uncertain. Germline CDR1 reads MDHEN; CDR2 reads SYDVKM. The V end lost 1 base, the J end lost 0 bases, and 4 bases lay between the germline ends. The CDR3 extends over 14 amino acids. This chain's CDR3 is CASSLFNSNQPQHF. As DNA, the CDR3 is TGTGCCAGCAGTTTATTTAATAGCAATCAGCCCCAGCATTTT.

This clone was counted a single time. The chain combines TRBV30 with TRBJ1-1; TRBD1 agrees at 7 bases. V shed 4 bases and J 4 bases; nucleotides not matched to a gene: 12. Germline V gene lookup returns CDR1 GTSNPN and CDR2 SVGIG (reference sequence). The CDR3 loop spans 15 amino acids. CDR3 loop: CAWTPRVGGPTEAFF. The DNA for the CDR3 is TGTGCCTGGACCCCTAGGGTAGGGGGCCCCACTGAAGCTTTCTTT.

This clone was seen only a few times. The chain couples TRBV19 to TRBJ1-2, with 11 bases identical to TRBD1. CDR3 size: 12 residues. Trimming cost V 8 bases and J 6 bases; bases outside gene matches: 2. CDR1 and CDR2 from the germline V gene are LNHDA and SQIVND (reference sequence). The CDR3 DNA sequence: TGTGCCAGTTGGACAGGGGGCAATGGCTACACCTTC. Translation gives CASWTGGNGYTF.

The genes are TRBV5-4 and TRBJ2-2, with D uncertain. Trimming shortened V by 0 bases and J by 0 bases, and 6 bases separated the two germline ends. Germline-derived CDR1 and CDR2 are SGHNT and YYREEE (reference sequence). This CDR3 is built from 15 residues. CDR3 amino acids: CASSLGHANTGELFF. As DNA, the CDR3 is TGTGCCAGCAGCTTGGGACACGCGAACACCGGGGAGCTGTTTTTT.

The CDR3 spells CASSEAQGNSPLHF. CDR3 nucleotide sequence: TGTGCCAGCAGTGAAGCGCAGGGGAATTCACCCCTCCACTTT. V usage is TRBV6-1 and J usage is TRBJ1-6; perhaps TRBD1 as D (6 bases). Germline-derived CDR1 and CDR2 are MNHNS and SASEGT. There are 14 residues in the CDR3. V was shortened by 0 bases and J by 7 bases, with 7 bases between the two germline ends.

V is TRBV6-1 and J is TRBJ2-3, with D maybe TRBD2 (5 bases). The CDR3 covers 14 residues. Germline CDR1 reads MNHNS; CDR2 reads SASEGT. The V gene lost 4 bases and the J gene lost 3 bases, with 11 bases spanning the gap. In DNA, the CDR3 is TGTGCCAGCAGTGCCGGGGTTGTAACAGATACGCAGTATTTT. It translates to CASSAGVVTDTQYF.